Listed below are T cell receptor beta chains from one sample, sequenced in a study of cytomegalovirus exposure and HLA in healthy donors. Profiling relied on immunoSEQ multiplex PCR, and the TCRdb table lists in-frame clones only, not all of them. The table records roughly 190,000 clones, about three quarters of them present only once. The sample taken for sequencing was PBMCs. The receptors come from a female donor in good health and CMV-seronegative. CDR3s include the opening cysteine and the closing phenylalanine or tryptophan. D genes are given only for firm matches. A row's size may be missing; if present it is once, few, many or a size class.

j_call v_call clone_size d_call cdr3_aa cdr3_nt
TRBJ2-7 TRBV30 - TRBD2 CAWSVQAGEDYEQYF TGTGCCTGGAGTGTTCAAGCGGGAGAAGACTACGAGCAGTACTTC
TRBJ1-1 TRBV7-2 few TRBD1 CASSSRDRDQAFF TGTGCCAGCAGCTCCCGGGACAGGGACCAAGCTTTCTTT
TRBJ2-7 TRBV27 - - CASRTVTVSYEQYF TGTGCCAGCAGGACGGTAACAGTCTCCTACGAGCAGTACTTC
TRBJ2-4 TRBV30 - - CAWSPPGAKNIQYF TGTGCCTGGAGTCCGCCCGGAGCCAAAAACATTCAGTACTTC
TRBJ2-1 TRBV7-9 once - CASSFLAVKEQFF TGTGCCAGCAGCTTTTTAGCGGTTAAGGAGCAGTTCTTC
TRBJ2-2 TRBV30 - - CAWSLGGGELFF TGTGCCTGGAGTCTAGGCGGCGGGGAGCTGTTTTTT
TRBJ1-3 TRBV28 - - CASSSPGAATGNTIYF TGTGCCAGCAGTTCCCCAGGGGCAGCTACTGGAAACACCATATATTTT
TRBJ2-3 TRBV11-1 once - CASSLGLQRMVDTQYF TGTGCCAGCAGCTTAGGACTTCAACGTATGGTAGATACGCAGTATTTT
TRBJ2-5 TRBV7-9 few TRBD1 CASSLSGGRETQYF TGTGCCAGCAGCTTATCAGGGGGTCGGGAGACCCAGTACTTC
TRBJ1-2 TRBV6-6 - TRBD1 CASSNRGDYGYTF TGTGCCAGCAGTAACAGGGGGGACTATGGCTACACCTTC
TRBJ1-2 TRBV19 - - CASSIAGGSYGYTF TGTGCCAGTAGTATCGCTGGGGGCAGCTATGGCTACACCTTC
TRBJ1-5 TRBV2 - - CASSEPLIVNQPQHF TGTGCCAGCAGTGAACCCTTAATAGTTAATCAGCCCCAGCATTTT
TRBJ2-1 TRBV6-5 once TRBD2 CASSATSVYNEQFF TGTGCCAGCAGTGCGACTAGCGTCTACAATGAGCAGTTCTTC
TRBJ1-2 TRBV18 - - CASSPDSPRYGYTF TGTGCCAGCTCACCTGACAGCCCGAGGTATGGCTACACCTTC
TRBJ2-1 TRBV30 once - CAWSLGLDSNEQFF TGTGCCTGGAGTTTGGGACTGGATAGCAATGAGCAGTTCTTC
TRBJ2-2 TRBV4-1 - TRBD2 CASSQEVGLAGGQEANTGELFF TGCGCCAGCAGCCAAGAGGTAGGGCTAGCGGGGGGGCAGGAGGCGAACACCGGGGAGCTGTTTTTT
TRBJ2-7 TRBV7-9 once TRBD1 CASSPGTGYEQYF TGTGCCAGCAGCCCTGGGACAGGCTACGAGCAGTACTTC
TRBJ2-3 TRBV4-1 - TRBD2 CASSQDTGLAGSTDTQYF TGCGCCAGCAGCCAAGATACCGGGCTAGCGGGTAGCACAGATACGCAGTATTTT